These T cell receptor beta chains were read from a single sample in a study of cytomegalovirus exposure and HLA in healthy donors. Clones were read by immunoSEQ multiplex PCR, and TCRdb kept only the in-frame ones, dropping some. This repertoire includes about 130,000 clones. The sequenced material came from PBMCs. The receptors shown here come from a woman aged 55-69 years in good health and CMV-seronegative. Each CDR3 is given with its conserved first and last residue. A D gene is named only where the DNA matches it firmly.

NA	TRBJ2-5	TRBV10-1	CASSSGWGEQYF	TGCGCCAGCAGCAGTGGTTGGGGGGAGCAGTACTTC
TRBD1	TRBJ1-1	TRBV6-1	CASSTGGWSEAFF	TGTGCCAGCAGTACAGGGGGTTGGTCTGAAGCTTTCTTT
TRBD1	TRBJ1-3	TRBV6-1	CASRLGQSGNTIYF	TGTGCCAGCAGGCTGGGACAGTCTGGAAACACCATATATTTT
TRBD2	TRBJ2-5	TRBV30	CAWATSGRKTQYF	TGTGCCTGGGCTACTAGCGGGAGAAAGACCCAGTACTTC
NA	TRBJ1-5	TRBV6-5	CASSYGRDQPQHF	TGTGCCAGCAGTTACGGGCGGGATCAGCCCCAGCATTTT
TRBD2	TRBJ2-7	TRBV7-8	CASSLARGLAGAEQYF	TGTGCCAGCAGCTTAGCGCGGGGACTAGCGGGAGCCGAGCAGTACTTC
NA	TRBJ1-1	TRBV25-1	CASSEYGGVNTEAFF	TGTGCCAGCAGTGAATATGGCGGTGTGAACACTGAAGCTTTCTTT
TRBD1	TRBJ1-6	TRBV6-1	CASSVQGVSYNSPLHF	TGTGCCAGCAGTGTCCAGGGGGTTTCCTATAATTCACCCCTCCACTTT
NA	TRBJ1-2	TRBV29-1	CSSLGASNYGYTF	TGCAGCTCCCTGGGGGCCAGTAACTATGGCTACACCTTC
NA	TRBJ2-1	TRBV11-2	CASSFWSGMYNEQFF	TGTGCCAGCAGCTTTTGGTCAGGGATGTACAATGAGCAGTTCTTC
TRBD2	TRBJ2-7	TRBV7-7	CASSAGTSGYEQYF	TGTGCTAGCAGCGCCGGGACTAGCGGTTACGAGCAGTACTTC
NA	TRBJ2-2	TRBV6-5	CASSARGGELFF	TGTGCCAGCAGCGCCAGGGGTGGGGAGCTGTTTTTT
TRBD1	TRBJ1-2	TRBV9	CASSVGTGALANYGYTF	TGTGCCAGCAGCGTGGGGACAGGAGCCCTAGCTAACTATGGCTACACCTTC
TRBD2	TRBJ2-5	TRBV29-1	CSVALAGSEETQYF	TGCAGCGTAGCTCTAGCGGGTTCAGAAGAGACCCAGTACTTC
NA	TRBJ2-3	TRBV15	CATSRDFVRAVGTDTQYF	TGTGCCACCAGCAGAGATTTTGTCCGAGCCGTTGGCACAGATACGCAGTATTTT
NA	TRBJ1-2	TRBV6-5	CASSYSSGRGYYGYTF	TGTGCCAGCAGTTACTCTTCAGGGAGGGGGTACTATGGCTACACCTTC
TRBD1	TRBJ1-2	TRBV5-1	CASSLTGEGYTF	TGCGCCAGCAGCTTGACAGGGGAGGGCTACACCTTC
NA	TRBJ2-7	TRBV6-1	CASRPGLGYYEQYF	TGTGCCAGCAGGCCAGGGTTGGGATACTACGAGCAGTACTTC
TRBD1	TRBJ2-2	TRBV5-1	CASSPRQGDTGELFF	TGCGCCAGCAGTCCCAGACAGGGGGACACCGGGGAGCTGTTTTTT
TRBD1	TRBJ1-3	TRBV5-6	CASSDQGQGASGNTIYF	TGTGCCAGCAGCGATCAGGGACAGGGGGCGTCTGGAAACACCATATATTTT
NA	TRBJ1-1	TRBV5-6	CASSFYSTEAFF	TGTGCCAGCAGCTTTTACAGCACTGAAGCTTTCTTT
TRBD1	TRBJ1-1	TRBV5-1	CASSLPGGNTEAFF	TGCGCCAGCAGCCTTCCAGGGGGGAATACTGAAGCTTTCTTT